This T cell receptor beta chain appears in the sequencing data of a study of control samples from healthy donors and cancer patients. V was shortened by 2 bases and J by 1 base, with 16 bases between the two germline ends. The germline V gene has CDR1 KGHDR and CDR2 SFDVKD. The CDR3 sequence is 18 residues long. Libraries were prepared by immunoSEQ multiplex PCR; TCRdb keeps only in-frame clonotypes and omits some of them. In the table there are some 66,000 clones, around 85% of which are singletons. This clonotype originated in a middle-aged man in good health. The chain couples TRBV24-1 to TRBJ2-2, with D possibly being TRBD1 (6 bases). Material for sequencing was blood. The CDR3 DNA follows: TGTGCCACCAGTGATTCGTTGGGGGCTAGGGGGAACACCGGGGAGCTGTTTTTT. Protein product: CATSDSLGARGNTGELFF.